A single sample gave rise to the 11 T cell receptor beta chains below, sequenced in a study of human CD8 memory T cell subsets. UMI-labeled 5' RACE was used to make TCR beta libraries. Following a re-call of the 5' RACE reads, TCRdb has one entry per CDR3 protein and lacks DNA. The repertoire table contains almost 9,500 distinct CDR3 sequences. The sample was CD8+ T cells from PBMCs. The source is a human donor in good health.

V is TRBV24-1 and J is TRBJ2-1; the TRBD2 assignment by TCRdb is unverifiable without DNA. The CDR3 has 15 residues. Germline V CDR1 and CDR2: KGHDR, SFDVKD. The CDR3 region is CATSPLAGGYNEQFF.

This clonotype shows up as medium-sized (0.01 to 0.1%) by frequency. The CDR3 sequence: CSVEETAWTQETQYF. The chain combines TRBV29-1 with TRBJ2-5. The CDR3 consists of 15 residues. Germline lookup yields CDR1 SQVTM and CDR2 ANQGSEA.

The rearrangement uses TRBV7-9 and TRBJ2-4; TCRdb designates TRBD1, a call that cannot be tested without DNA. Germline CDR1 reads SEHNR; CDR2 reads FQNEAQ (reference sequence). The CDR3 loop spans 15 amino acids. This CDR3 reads CASSQADAQGDIQYF.

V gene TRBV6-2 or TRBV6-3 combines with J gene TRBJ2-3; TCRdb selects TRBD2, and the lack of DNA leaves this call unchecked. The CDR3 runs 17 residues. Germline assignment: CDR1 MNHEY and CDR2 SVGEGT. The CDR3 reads CASSTDEAGGHTDTQYF.

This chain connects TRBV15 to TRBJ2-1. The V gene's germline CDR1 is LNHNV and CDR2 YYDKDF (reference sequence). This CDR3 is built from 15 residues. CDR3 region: CATSRVGVSDNEQFF. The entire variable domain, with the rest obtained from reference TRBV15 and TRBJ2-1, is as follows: DAMVIQNPRYQVTQFGKPVTLSCSQTLNHNVMYWYQQKSSQAPKLLFHYYDKDFNNEADTPDNFQSRRPNTSFCFLDIRSPGLGDTAMYLCATSRVGVSDNEQFFGPGTRLTVL.

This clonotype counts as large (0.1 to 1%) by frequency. The CDR3 sequence is CASSLAGASNEQFF. The V and J genes are TRBV6-4 and TRBJ2-1; TCRdb selects TRBD1, and the lack of DNA leaves this call unchecked. Per germline, CDR1 MRHNA and CDR2 SNTAGT. The CDR3 sequence is 14 residues long.

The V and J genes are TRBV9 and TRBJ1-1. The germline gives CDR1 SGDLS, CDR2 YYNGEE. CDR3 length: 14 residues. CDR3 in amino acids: CASSVGFGNTEAFF.

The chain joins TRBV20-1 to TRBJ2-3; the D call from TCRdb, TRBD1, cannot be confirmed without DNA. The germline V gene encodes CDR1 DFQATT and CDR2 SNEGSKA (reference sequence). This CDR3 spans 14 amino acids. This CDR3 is CSARIGTGSDTQYF.

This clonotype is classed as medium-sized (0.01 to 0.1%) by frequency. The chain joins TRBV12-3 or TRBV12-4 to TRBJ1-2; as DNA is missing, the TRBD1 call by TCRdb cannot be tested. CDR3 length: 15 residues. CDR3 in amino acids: CASSLILGRDYGYTF.

The CDR3 region is CASRGTSANEQFF. The genes are TRBV18 and TRBJ2-1; the TRBD2 assignment by TCRdb is unverifiable without DNA. Germline V gene data show CDR1 as KGHSH and CDR2 as LQKENI. The CDR3 has 13 residues.

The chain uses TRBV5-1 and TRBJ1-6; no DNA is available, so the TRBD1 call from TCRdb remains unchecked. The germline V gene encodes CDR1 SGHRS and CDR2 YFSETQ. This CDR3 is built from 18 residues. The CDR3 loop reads CASSLSQWSRGSGSPLHF. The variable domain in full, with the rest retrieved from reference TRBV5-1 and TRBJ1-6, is KAGVTQTPRYLIKTRGQQVTLSCSPISGHRSVSWYQQTPGQGLQFLFEYFSETQRNKGNFPGRFSGRQFSNSRSEMNVSTLELGDSALYLCASSLSQWSRGSGSPLHFGNGTRLTVT.